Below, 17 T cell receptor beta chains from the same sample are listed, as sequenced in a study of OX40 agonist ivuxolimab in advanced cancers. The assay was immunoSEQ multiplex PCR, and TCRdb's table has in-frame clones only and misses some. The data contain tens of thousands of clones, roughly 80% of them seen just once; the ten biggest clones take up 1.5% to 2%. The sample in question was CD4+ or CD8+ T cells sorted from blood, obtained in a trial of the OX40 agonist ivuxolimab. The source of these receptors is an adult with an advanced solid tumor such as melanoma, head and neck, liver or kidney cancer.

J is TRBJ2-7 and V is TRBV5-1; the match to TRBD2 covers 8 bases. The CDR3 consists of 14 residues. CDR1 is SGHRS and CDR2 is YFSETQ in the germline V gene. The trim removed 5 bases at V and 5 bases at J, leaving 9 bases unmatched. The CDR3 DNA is TGCGCCAGCAGGAGAGGTAGCGGGAACGACGAGCAGTACTTC. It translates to CASRRGSGNDEQYF.

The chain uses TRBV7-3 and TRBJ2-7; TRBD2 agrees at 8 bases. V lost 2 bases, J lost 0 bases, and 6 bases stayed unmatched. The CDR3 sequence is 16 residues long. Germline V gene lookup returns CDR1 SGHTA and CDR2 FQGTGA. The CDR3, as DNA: TGTGCCAGCAGCTTAGCGGGAGGACTCGTCTCCTACGAGCAGTACTTC. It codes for CASSLAGGLVSYEQYF.

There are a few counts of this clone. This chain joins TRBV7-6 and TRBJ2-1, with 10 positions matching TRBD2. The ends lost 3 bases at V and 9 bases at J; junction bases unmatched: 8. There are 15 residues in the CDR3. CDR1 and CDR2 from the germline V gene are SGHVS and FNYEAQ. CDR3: CASSFTSGTTGEQFF. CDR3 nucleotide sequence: TGTGCCAGCAGCTTCACTAGCGGGACGACCGGTGAGCAGTTCTTC.

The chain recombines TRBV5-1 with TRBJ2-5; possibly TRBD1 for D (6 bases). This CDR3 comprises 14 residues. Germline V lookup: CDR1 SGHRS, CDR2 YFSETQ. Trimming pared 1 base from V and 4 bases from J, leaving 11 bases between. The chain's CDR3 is CASSLKGRGETQYF. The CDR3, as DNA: TGCGCCAGCAGCTTGAAAGGCAGGGGAGAGACCCAGTACTTC.

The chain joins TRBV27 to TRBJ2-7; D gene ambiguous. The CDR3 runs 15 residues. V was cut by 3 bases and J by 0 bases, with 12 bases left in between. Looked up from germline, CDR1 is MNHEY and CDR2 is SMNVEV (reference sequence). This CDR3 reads CASSLRRFFSYEQYV. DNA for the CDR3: TGTGCCAGCAGTTTGAGGCGTTTCTTCTCCTACGAGCAGTACGTC.

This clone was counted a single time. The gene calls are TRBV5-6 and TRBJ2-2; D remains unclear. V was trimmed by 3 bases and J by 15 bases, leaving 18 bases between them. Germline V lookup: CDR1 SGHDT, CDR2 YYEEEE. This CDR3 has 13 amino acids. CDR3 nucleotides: TGTGCCAGCAGCTCCTCCTTTCCCGGTATAGTGTTTTTT. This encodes CASSSSFPGIVFF. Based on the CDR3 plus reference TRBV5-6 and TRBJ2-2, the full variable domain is DAGVTQSPTHLIKTRGQQVTLRCSPKSGHDTVSWYQQALGQGPQFIFQYYEEEERQRGNFPDRFSGHQFPNYSSELNVNALLLGDSALYLCASSSSFPGIVFFGEGSRLTVL.

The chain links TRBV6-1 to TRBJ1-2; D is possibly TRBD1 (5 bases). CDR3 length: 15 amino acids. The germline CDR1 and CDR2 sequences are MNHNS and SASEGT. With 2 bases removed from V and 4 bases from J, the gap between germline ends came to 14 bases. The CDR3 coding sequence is TGTGCCAGCAGTGAAAGCCAGGGATTGAGCTATGGCTACACCTTC. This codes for CASSESQGLSYGYTF.

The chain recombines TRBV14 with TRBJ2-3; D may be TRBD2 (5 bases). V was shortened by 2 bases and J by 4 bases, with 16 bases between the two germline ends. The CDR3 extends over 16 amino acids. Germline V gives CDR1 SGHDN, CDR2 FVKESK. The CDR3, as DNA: TGTGCCAGCAGCCAATTTTTTGGCGGGCTCCCAGATACGCAGTATTTT. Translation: CASSQFFGGLPDTQYF.

The CDR3 DNA follows: TGTGCCAGCAGCCCGATTCCCAACCCAGAGACCCAGTACTTC. Translation gives CASSPIPNPETQYF. The chain has TRBV7-8 and TRBJ2-5; D gene uncertain. V was shortened by 5 bases and J by 4 bases, with 14 bases between the two germline ends. The CDR3 has 14 amino acids. CDR1 SGHVS and CDR2 FQNEAQ come from the germline V gene.

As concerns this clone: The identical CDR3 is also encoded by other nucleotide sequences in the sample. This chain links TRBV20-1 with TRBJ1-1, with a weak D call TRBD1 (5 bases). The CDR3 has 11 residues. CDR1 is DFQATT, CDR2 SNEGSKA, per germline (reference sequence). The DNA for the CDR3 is TGCAGCGTATCGGGGGACACTGAAGCTTTCTTT. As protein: CSVSGDTEAFF.

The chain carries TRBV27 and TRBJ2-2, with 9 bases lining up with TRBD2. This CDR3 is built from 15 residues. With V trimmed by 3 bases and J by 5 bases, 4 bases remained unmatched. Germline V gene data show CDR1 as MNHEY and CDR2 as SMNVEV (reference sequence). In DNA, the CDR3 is TGTGCCAGCAGTTTTTGGACTAGCGCGACCGGGGAGCTGTTTTTT. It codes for CASSFWTSATGELFF.

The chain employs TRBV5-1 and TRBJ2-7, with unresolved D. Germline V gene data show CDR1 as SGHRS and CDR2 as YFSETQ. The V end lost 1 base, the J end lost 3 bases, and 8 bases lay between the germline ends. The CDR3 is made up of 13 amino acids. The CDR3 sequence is CASSLLHHYEQYF. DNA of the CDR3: TGCGCCAGCAGCTTGTTACACCACTACGAGCAGTACTTC.

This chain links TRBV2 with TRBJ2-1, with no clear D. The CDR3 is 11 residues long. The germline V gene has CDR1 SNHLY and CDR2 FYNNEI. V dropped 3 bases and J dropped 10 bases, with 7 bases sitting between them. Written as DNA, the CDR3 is TGTGCCAGCAGTGATGGTGGAGAGCAGTTCTTC. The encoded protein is CASSDGGEQFF.

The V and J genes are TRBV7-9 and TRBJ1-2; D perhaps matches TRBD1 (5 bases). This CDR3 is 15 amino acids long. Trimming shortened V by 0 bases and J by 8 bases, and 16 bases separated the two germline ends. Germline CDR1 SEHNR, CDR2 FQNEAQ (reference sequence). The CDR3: CASSLAPGALLGYTF. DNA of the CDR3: TGTGCCAGCAGCTTAGCGCCCGGGGCCCTATTGGGCTACACCTTC. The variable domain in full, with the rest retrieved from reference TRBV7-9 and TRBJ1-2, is DTGVSQNPRHKITKRGQNVTFRCDPISEHNRLYWYRQTLGQGPEFLTYFQNEAQLEKSRLLSDRFSAERPKGSFSTLEIQRTEQGDSAMYLCASSLAPGALLGYTFGSGTRLTVV.

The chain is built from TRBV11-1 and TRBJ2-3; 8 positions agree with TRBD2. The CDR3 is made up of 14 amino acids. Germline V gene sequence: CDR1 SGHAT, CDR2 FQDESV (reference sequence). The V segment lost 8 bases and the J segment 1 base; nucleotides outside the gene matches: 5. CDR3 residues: CASGSGLGTDTQYF. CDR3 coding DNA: TGTGCCAGCGGTTCGGGACTAGGCACAGATACGCAGTATTTT.

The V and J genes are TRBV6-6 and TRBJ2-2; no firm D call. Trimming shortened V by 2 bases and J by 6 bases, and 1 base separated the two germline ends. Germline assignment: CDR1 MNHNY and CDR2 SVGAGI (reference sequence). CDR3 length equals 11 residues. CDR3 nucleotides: TGTGCCAGCAGTTACCCCGGGGAGCTGTTTTTT. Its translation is CASSYPGELFF.

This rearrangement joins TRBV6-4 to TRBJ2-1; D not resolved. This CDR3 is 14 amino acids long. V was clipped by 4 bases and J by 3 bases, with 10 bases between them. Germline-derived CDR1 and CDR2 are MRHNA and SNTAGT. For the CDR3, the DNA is TGTGCCAGCAGTGCCCAGCCCGGCTACAATGAGCAGTTCTTC. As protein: CASSAQPGYNEQFF.